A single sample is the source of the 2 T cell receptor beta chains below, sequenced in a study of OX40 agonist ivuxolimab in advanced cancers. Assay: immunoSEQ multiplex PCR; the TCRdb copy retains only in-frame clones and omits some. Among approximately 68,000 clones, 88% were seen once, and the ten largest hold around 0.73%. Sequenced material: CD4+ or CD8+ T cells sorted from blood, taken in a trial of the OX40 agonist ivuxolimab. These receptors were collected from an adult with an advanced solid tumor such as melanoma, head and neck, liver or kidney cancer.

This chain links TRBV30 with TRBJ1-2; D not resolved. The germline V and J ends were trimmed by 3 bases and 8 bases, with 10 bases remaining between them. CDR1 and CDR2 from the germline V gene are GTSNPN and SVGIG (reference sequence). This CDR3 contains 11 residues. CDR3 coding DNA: TGTGCCTGGAGAGTCAGCGGAGGCTACACCTTC. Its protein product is CAWRVSGGYTF.

CDR3 bases: TGCGCCAGCACCTACCGGGGGGGGATCACAGATACGCAGTATTTT. Translated, it gives CASTYRGGITDTQYF. The chain couples TRBV5-1 to TRBJ2-3, with 8 positions matching TRBD2. V dropped 6 bases and J dropped 2; count of bases not matched to a gene: 8. This CDR3 is 15 amino acids long. From germline, CDR1 is SGHRS and CDR2 YFSETQ.